The T cell receptor beta chain described here comes from a study of T cells in Graves' hyperthyroidism and ophthalmopathy. Background on the study: Peripheral blood was secured at the point of initial diagnosis, before any treatment. The study, taken as a whole, reports: The blood repertoire included most of the expanded thyroid clonotypes above 0.001.

Concerning this clonotype: Its antigen is not identified.

Per germline, CDR1 SGDLS and CDR2 YYNGEE. The CDR3 has 20 residues. Trimming removed 4 bases from V and 1 base from J; junction bases left unmatched: 11. The study based diagnoses on clinical symptoms, serum thyroxine and TRAb, thyroid ultrasound and orbital computed tomography. The source material, RNA transcripts, was used to amplify TCR beta CDR3 regions. Initially, a first-round RT-PCR of the TCR CDR3 employed the HTBI primer set. TCRdb recomputed calls from the multiplex PCR reads with MiXCR, one row per CDR3 protein. This sample has 340,000 or so distinct CDR3 sequences, with approximately 22% found just once.

This TCR derives from a woman between 50 and 59 years old with Graves' hyperthyroidism. Sample: blood. The rearrangement uses TRBV9 and TRBJ2-2; the match to TRBD2 covers 15 bases. The CDR3 DNA follows: TGTGCCAGCAGCCTAGGCCGGACTAGCGGGAGGGCTGTGAACACCGGGGAGCTGTTTTTT. Translating it yields CASSLGRTSGRAVNTGELFF.